This passage covers 21 T cell receptor beta chains from one sample sequenced in a study of vaccination effects on CD4 cells after COVID-19. Antigen-specific CD4+ T cells expanded by the ViraFEST assay with viral peptide pools were then sequenced. At the end of 9 to 11 days of culture, CD4+ T cells were isolated. The participants, recipients of two vaccine doses, got either BNT162b2 or mRNA-1273. Profiling relied on immunoSEQ multiplex PCR, and the TCRdb table lists in-frame clones only, not all of them. The data show more than 35,000 clones, with approximately 84% seen just once and just under 2% held by the top ten. These TCRs' antigens remain unknown. The starting material was CD4+ T cells from PBMCs cultured with HCoV-NL63 spike peptides, obtained after COVID-19 vaccination. These receptor sequences come from a human donor who received a COVID-19 vaccine. Some clones in this sample may be carry-over from other donors' samples.

This clone is judged medium-sized. The CDR3 DNA sequence: TGTGCCAGCAGTTCGGGACAGGACGCTGAAAAACTGTTTTTT. This codes for CASSSGQDAEKLFF. The chain links TRBV6-5 to TRBJ1-4, with 8 bases lining up with TRBD1. The CDR3 loop spans 14 amino acids. V trimming: 4 bases; J trimming: 7 bases; junction bases outside the gene matches: 5. Germline CDR1 MNHEY, CDR2 SVGAGI.

In its sample, this clone was seen a few times. This chain joins TRBV5-1 and TRBJ1-4; D possibly corresponds to TRBD1 (5 bases). Germline V gene sequence: CDR1 SGHRS, CDR2 YFSETQ. V was trimmed by 1 base and J by 0 bases, leaving 13 bases between them. The CDR3 is 17 residues long. In DNA, the CDR3 is TGCGCCAGCAGCTTGCGCCCAACAGGATCAACTAATGAAAAACTGTTTTTT. Its protein is CASSLRPTGSTNEKLFF.

This clone has a single count. This rearrangement joins TRBV6-1 to TRBJ2-7, with 11 bases matching TRBD1. Germline loops: CDR1 MNHNS, CDR2 SASEGT. The CDR3 consists of 15 residues. V lost 1 base, J lost 4 bases, and 3 bases stayed unmatched. The CDR3 sequence is CASSEGGTGGYEQYV. Written as DNA, the CDR3 is TGTGCCAGCAGTGAAGGGGGGACAGGGGGATACGAGCAGTACGTC.

V and J are TRBV18 and TRBJ2-1; 8 bases are a match to TRBD1. The CDR3 length is 15 residues. Germline V gene data show CDR1 as KGHSH and CDR2 as LQKENI. V was pared by 5 bases and J by 5 bases, with 8 bases of the junction left unmatched. DNA for the CDR3: TGTGCCAGCTCAACCCTCAAACAGGGGGACAATGAGCAGTTCTTC. Encoded protein: CASSTLKQGDNEQFF.

The chain employs TRBV6-6 and TRBJ1-2; D gene uncertain. Germline CDR1 MNHNY, CDR2 SVGAGI (reference sequence). Trimming cost V 5 bases and J 6 bases, with 13 bases left between them. The CDR3 is made up of 13 amino acids. CDR3: CASSPRTVHGYTF. In nucleotides, the CDR3 is TGTGCCAGCAGTCCTCGTACCGTCCATGGCTACACCTTC.

This rearrangement joins TRBV7-3 to TRBJ2-3; the D is unclear. Germline loops: CDR1 SGHTA, CDR2 FQGTGA. The CDR3 has 13 residues. V was clipped by 0 bases and J by 11 bases, with 12 bases between them. The CDR3: CASSLTRLDQQYF. The CDR3, as DNA: TGTGCCAGCAGCTTAACCCGGCTCGACCAGCAGTATTTT.

The genes are TRBV5-3 and TRBJ2-3; TRBD2 agrees at 7 bases. TRBV5-3 is treated as an ORF (open reading frame) with a function not yet certain. The CDR3 extends over 15 amino acids. The trim removed 5 bases at V and 1 base at J, leaving 7 bases unmatched. The CDR3: CARRRGVTGTDTQYF. CDR3 sequence (DNA): TGTGCCAGAAGACGGGGGGTGACTGGCACAGATACGCAGTATTTT.

This rearrangement joins TRBV6-5 to TRBJ1-2, with D maybe TRBD1 (5 bases). CDR1 and CDR2 from the germline V gene are MNHEY and SVGAGI. Trimming shortened V by 6 bases and J by 7 bases, and 15 bases separated the two germline ends. The CDR3 totals 13 residues. DNA of the CDR3: TGTGCCAGCAGACTAATTCAGGGTCGTGGCTACACCTTC. Translated: CASRLIQGRGYTF.

A few counts support this clone. Different DNA sequences within this sample yield the same CDR3. The chain carries TRBV30 and TRBJ1-5; 7 nucleotides line up with TRBD1. The CDR3 sequence is 13 residues long. V shed 1 base and J 4 bases; nucleotides not matched to a gene: 1. Germline-derived CDR1 and CDR2 are GTSNPN and SVGIG (reference sequence). DNA for the CDR3: TGTGCCTGGAGTGAGACAGGGAATCAGCCCCAGCATTTT. It is translated as CAWSETGNQPQHF.

This clone was recorded once. The chain combines TRBV7-6 with TRBJ1-4, with 7 nucleotides matching TRBD1. Losses at the gene ends were 2 bases for V and 3 bases for J; bases not matched to a gene: 9. This CDR3 has 17 amino acids. CDR1 SGHVS and CDR2 FNYEAQ come from the germline V gene. The CDR3 protein is CASSLRVAGGPNEKLFF. The CDR3 nucleotides are TGTGCCAGCAGCTTAAGGGTAGCAGGGGGACCTAATGAAAAACTGTTTTTT. Full variable domain (outside the CDR3, taken from reference TRBV7-6 and TRBJ1-4): GAGVSQSPRYKVTKRGQDVALRCDPISGHVSLYWYRQALGQGPEFLTYFNYEAQQDKSGLPNDRFSAERPEGSISTLTIQRTEQRDSAMYRCASSLRVAGGPNEKLFFGSGTQLSVL.

The chain uses TRBV6-5 and TRBJ1-2, with TRBD1 identical over 9 bases. CDR3 length: 14 amino acids. CDR1 and CDR2 (germline): MNHEY, SVGAGI. Losses at the gene ends were 6 bases for V and 6 bases for J; bases not matched to a gene: 8. The CDR3 coding sequence is TGTGCCAGCAGAGGGACAGGGAAGGCGCATGGCTACACCTTC. This gives the protein CASRGTGKAHGYTF.

CDR3 region: CATSRLLGDEQFF. The CDR3 DNA reads as TGTGCCACCAGCAGATTACTTGGGGATGAGCAGTTCTTC. V is TRBV15 and J is TRBJ2-1, with D unclear. Trimming took off 2 bases at V and 8 bases at J, with 10 bases between the two ends. Germline V CDR1 and CDR2: LNHNV, YYDKDF (reference sequence). This CDR3 is built from 13 residues.

The chain has TRBV6-2 or TRBV6-3 and TRBJ2-5, with 8 bases lining up with TRBD2. Germline V gene sequence: CDR1 MNHEY, CDR2 SVGEGT. V gave up 4 bases and J gave up 3 bases; unmatched junction bases: 10. This CDR3 has 16 residues. The DNA of the CDR3 is TGTGCCAGCAGTTTCACCTCTTGGCGGGGGGAAGAGACCCAGTACTTC. Protein: CASSFTSWRGEETQYF.

This clone was recorded a few times. The chain is built from TRBV19 and TRBJ1-2, with 7 positions matching TRBD1. Germline V gene lookup returns CDR1 LNHDA and CDR2 SQIVND (reference sequence). Trimming cost V 7 bases and J 2 bases; bases outside gene matches: 10. CDR3 length equals 15 residues. CDR3 loop: CASTRRQGGNYGYTF. CDR3 coding DNA: TGTGCCAGTACTCGACGACAGGGAGGGAACTATGGCTACACCTTC.

The table lists this clone with a few counts. The V and J genes are TRBV5-1 and TRBJ1-2; a possible D gene is TRBD1 (6 bases). This CDR3 is built from 16 residues. Germline V gene data show CDR1 as SGHRS and CDR2 as YFSETQ. Trimming pared 4 bases from V and 0 bases from J, leaving 16 bases between. The CDR3 protein is CASSVTDRPTNYGYTF. The CDR3 DNA reads TGCGCCAGCAGCGTCACCGACAGGCCAACTAACTATGGCTACACCTTC.

This rearrangement joins TRBV7-8 to TRBJ2-4; unclear D gene. CDR1 and CDR2 from the germline V gene are SGHVS and FQNEAQ. Trimming removed 1 base at V and 4 bases at J, with 8 bases between. The length of the CDR3 is 14 residues. CDR3 in amino acids: CASSLGRNKNIQYF. CDR3 in DNA: TGTGCCAGCAGCTTAGGCCGGAATAAAAACATTCAGTACTTC.

This clone showed up just once. The rearrangement uses TRBV7-2 and TRBJ1-2; D gene unclear. The V and J ends lost 5 bases and 4 bases respectively, with 11 bases between them. The CDR3 is made up of 13 amino acids. Germline V gene sequence: CDR1 SGHTA, CDR2 FQGNSA. The CDR3 region has the DNA TGTGCCAGCAGCCCCCCGGGCAGCTATGGCTACACCTTC. Its protein product is CASSPPGSYGYTF.

The chain links TRBV6-6 to TRBJ2-7; D is ambiguous. Trimming left V 8 bases short and J 0 bases short, with 11 bases between. The CDR3 has 13 amino acids. From germline, CDR1 is MNHNY and CDR2 SVGAGI (reference sequence). The CDR3 spells CASHSQGSYEQYV. The CDR3 DNA is TGTGCCAGCCACAGTCAAGGCTCCTACGAGCAGTACGTC.

The CDR3 sequence: CAWSDRETQYF. CDR3 nucleotides: TGTGCCTGGAGTGACAGGGAGACCCAGTACTTC. The chain carries TRBV30 and TRBJ2-5, with a possible D match to TRBD1 (5 bases). The CDR3 runs to 11 residues. Trimming removed 1 base from V and 5 bases from J, with 5 bases in between. Germline lookup yields CDR1 GTSNPN and CDR2 SVGIG (reference sequence).

This chain uses TRBV4-1 with TRBJ2-3; 11 bases are a match to TRBD2. V was pared by 4 bases and J by 2 bases, with 8 bases of the junction left unmatched. This CDR3 has 17 residues. Germline V lookup: CDR1 MGHRA, CDR2 YSYEKL. DNA of the CDR3: TGCGCCAGCAGCCCGACCGGTAGCGGGGGGGCCACAGATACGCAGTATTTT. Protein product: CASSPTGSGGATDTQYF.

The chain links TRBV12-3 or TRBV12-4 to TRBJ1-2; a possible D gene is TRBD1 (5 bases). There are 12 residues in the CDR3. V was clipped by 3 bases and J by 8 bases, with 10 bases between them. The CDR3 nucleotides are TGTGCCAGCAGTTTGACAGAGTGGGGCTACACCTTC. Translation: CASSLTEWGYTF.